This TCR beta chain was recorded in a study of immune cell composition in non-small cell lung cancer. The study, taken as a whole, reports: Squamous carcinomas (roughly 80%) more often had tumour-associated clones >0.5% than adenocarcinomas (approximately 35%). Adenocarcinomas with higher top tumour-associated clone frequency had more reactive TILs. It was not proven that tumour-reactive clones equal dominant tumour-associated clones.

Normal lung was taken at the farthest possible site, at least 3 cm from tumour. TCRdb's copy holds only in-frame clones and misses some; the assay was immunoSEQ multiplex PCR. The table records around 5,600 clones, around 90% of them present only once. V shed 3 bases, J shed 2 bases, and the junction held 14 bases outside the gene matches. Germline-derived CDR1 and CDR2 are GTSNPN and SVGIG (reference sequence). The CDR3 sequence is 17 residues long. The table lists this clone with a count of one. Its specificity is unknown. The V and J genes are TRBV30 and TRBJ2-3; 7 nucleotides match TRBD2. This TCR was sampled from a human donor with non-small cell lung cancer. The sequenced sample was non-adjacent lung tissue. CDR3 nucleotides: TGTGCCTGGAGAGGGTTGTTGGGGAGCGGGAACACAGATACGCAGTATTTT. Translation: CAWRGLLGSGNTDTQYF.